These 2 T cell receptor beta chains were sequenced from one sample in a study of monozygotic twins with inflammatory bowel disease. Reanalyzing the 5' RACE reads, TCRdb keeps one entry per CDR3 protein, without DNA. Its clone listing holds 110,000 to 150,000 distinct CDR3 sequences. Sequences were obtained from blood. These receptors all come from a human donor with ulcerative colitis or Crohn's disease, or a healthy co-twin of an affected twin (not recorded which).

The V call is TRBV4-2, the J call TRBJ2-6. Germline-derived CDR1 and CDR2 are LGHNA and YNFKEQ. The CDR3 length is 16 residues. The CDR3 is CASSQEHGSGANVLTF.

The J gene is TRBJ2-5, the V gene TRBV6-5; as DNA is missing, the TRBD1 call by TCRdb cannot be tested. The germline V gene encodes CDR1 MNHEY and CDR2 SVGAGI. The CDR3 spans 15 residues. The CDR3 here is CASSHGQGDVETQYF.